The T cell receptor (beta chain) described here comes from a study of cytomegalovirus exposure and HLA in healthy donors. Study-level points and caveats: Reportedly, fewer N-insertions than the approximately 600-donor mean appeared in an Asian-associated ancestry cluster in a later analysis.

In regard to this clone: Antigen: not known.

The PCR made use of 60 Vbeta and 13 Jbeta primers. Clones were sequenced by immunoSEQ multiplex PCR, and TCRdb holds only the in-frame ones, with some missing. The clone table shows over 110,000 clones, with the ten largest holding approximately 1%. CDR3 length: 15 residues. The V and J ends lost 6 bases and 1 base respectively, with 15 bases between them. Germline V CDR1 and CDR2: MDHEN, SYDVKM. The V call is TRBV28, the J call TRBJ1-2, with unresolved D. Specimen: PBMCs. This clonotype was sampled from a male donor in good health and CMV-seronegative. In nucleotides, the CDR3 is TGTGCCAGCAGATCATCCCACACGATTAACTATGGCTACACCTTC. It translates to CASRSSHTINYGYTF.